The present entry profiles one T cell receptor beta chain with its context. Residents of about 25 US areas, aged about 18 to 95 years, made up the participants. V was shortened by 3 bases and J by 1 base, with 9 bases between the two germline ends. Germline CDR1 is MDHEN and CDR2 is SYDVKM. The CDR3 contains 14 residues. Original handling: For nucleated cells, counts were estimated from reference gene primer amplification. The repertoire was sequenced with immunoSEQ multiplex PCR; TCRdb's copy has only in-frame clones and lacks some. V, J and clone size derive from that table, while D and trimming were established from the DNA sequence. The table lists around 240,000 clones, 86% of them singletons. The data were obtained in a study of blood T cell repertoires in COVID-19. Study at large: Specimens from acute and convalescent COVID-19 originated in the United States, Italy and Spain. From T cells, B-cell-depleted T cells, or PBMCs came the material, which was cDNA or gDNA.

J is TRBJ1-1 and V is TRBV28; possible D gene TRBD1, 6 bases. Source material: PBMCs or T cells enriched from blood (not recorded which). The origin of this receptor is a woman between 50 and 59 years old who had recovered from COVID-19. Written as DNA, the CDR3 is TGTGCCAGCAGTTTCCCAGGGGAGAACACTGAAGCTTTCTTT. Its protein product is CASSFPGENTEAFF.